This T cell receptor beta chain appears in the sequencing data of a study of regulatory T cells in long-lasting Graves disease. Study-wide findings and caveats: New patients shared around 980 public clonotypes, and persistent patients shared more, with about 2,700. Persistent Graves' patients showed reduced TCR diversity versus newly diagnosed patients.

CDR3-region Arm-PCR and iRepertoire HTBI primers produced the TCR beta libraries. One entry per CDR3 protein, called by TCRdb with MiXCR from the multiplex PCR reads. The sample records a few hundred thousand distinct CDR3 sequences, roughly 22% being singletons. The time point denotes: persistent/refractory GD, antithyroid drugs over 5 years with positive TRAb. PBMC-derived RNA was used for the TCR library. Trimming shortened V by 1 base and J by 4 bases, and 10 bases separated the two germline ends. Germline-derived CDR1 and CDR2 are MNHEY and SVGAGI. This CDR3 has 15 residues. Of note for this clonotype: Its antigen is unidentified.

Sequences were derived from peripheral blood mononuclear cells (PBMCs), sampled when the disease was refractory, from a patient treated with antithyroid drugs. The chain recombines TRBV6-5 with TRBJ2-2, with D maybe TRBD2 (5 bases). The TCR originated in a female donor with Graves disease. In DNA, the CDR3 is TGTGCCAGCAGTTACTGGACTGAGGGCACCGGGGAGCTGTTTTTT. Encoded protein: CASSYWTEGTGELFF.